This T cell receptor (beta chain) was captured by sequencing in a study of identical twins. CDR3 size: 17 residues. J lost 6 bases, V lost 6 bases, and 15 bases had no gene match. TCRdb ran MiXCR on the 5' RACE reads and lists one entry per CDR3 protein. The sample shows about 700,000 distinct CDR3 sequences, 8.5% to 9.5% of them seen only once. The sample was also linked to a second study, of yellow fever vaccine responses in identical twins.

The sequence came from a young woman in good health. Specimen: PBMCs. The chain recombines TRBV12-3 or TRBV12-4 with TRBJ2-1, with 9 bases matching TRBD2. The CDR3 is CASSSPSAGGGTNEQFF. For the CDR3, the DNA is TGTGCCAGCAGCTCTCCATCCGCGGGAGGGGGAACCAATGAGCAGTTCTTC.